The source of this TCR beta chain is a study of breast tumors, draining lymph nodes, adjacent tissues. In TCRdb, the multiplex PCR reads were re-called with MiXCR into one record per CDR3 protein. There are some 120,000 distinct CDR3 sequences in the sample; less than 20% occur only once, and about 3.5% lies in the top ten. This clonotype was detected ten times or more. Axillary draining lymph nodes of breast cancer patients supplied the node samples. The CDR3 consists of 15 residues. V was pared by 1 base and J by 5 bases, with 15 bases between. Germline CDR1 and CDR2: SGHTA and FQGNSA. This sequence joins TRBV7-2 and TRBJ2-7, with D hard to call. The source material was axillary lymph node tissue. The clonotype comes from a female donor with breast cancer. Some clones in this sample may be carry-over from other donors' samples. CDR3 DNA sequence: TGTGCCAGCAGCTTAGGATACCGCAGTCTACACGAGCAGTACTTC. Protein sequence: CASSLGYRSLHEQYF.